Listed here are 21 T cell receptor beta chains from one sample, sequenced in a study of cytomegalovirus exposure and HLA in healthy donors. Vbeta (60) and Jbeta (13) primers were used in the PCR. Measured with immunoSEQ multiplex PCR; TCRdb has only the in-frame clones, and not every one. The sample holds about 140,000 clones, 78% seen once. The specimen sequenced was PBMCs. Receptor source: a female donor in good health and CMV-seronegative.

The chain uses TRBV2 and TRBJ2-7, with D maybe TRBD2 (7 bases). Germline V gene data show CDR1 as SNHLY and CDR2 as FYNNEI. Trimming left V 2 bases short and J 4 bases short, with 12 bases between. The CDR3 spans 14 residues. The CDR3 coding sequence is TGTGCCAGCAGTGAACGCGGGGGCGTTTACGAGCAGTACTTC. This codes for CASSERGGVYEQYF.

The gene calls are TRBV6-6 and TRBJ1-1; D might be TRBD1 (5 bases). Trimming left V 3 bases short and J 4 bases short, with 18 bases between. CDR1 and CDR2 from the germline V gene are MNHNY and SVGAGI (reference sequence). This CDR3 has 16 residues. In nucleotides, the CDR3 is TGTGCCAGCAGTTATCCTCTCGGCGGGGGTCGCACTGAAGCTTTCTTT. Its translation is CASSYPLGGGRTEAFF.

The rearrangement joins TRBV14 to TRBJ1-1; 7 bases line up with TRBD1. The CDR3 spans 15 residues. Germline V gene sequence: CDR1 SGHDN, CDR2 FVKESK. V shed 4 bases, J shed 4 bases, and the junction held 9 bases outside the gene matches. The CDR3 bases are TGTGCCAGCAGCCTTCGGACAGGATCTTCCACTGAAGCTTTCTTT. This sequence encodes CASSLRTGSSTEAFF.

The chain couples TRBV11-2 to TRBJ1-3; D uncertain. The germline V gene encodes CDR1 SGHAT and CDR2 FQNNGV. This CDR3 is built from 17 residues. V shed 1 base and J shed 1 base, with 14 bases lying between them. The DNA of the CDR3 is TGTGCCAGCAGCTTAGGACACCATAAGGCATCTGGAAACACCATATATTTT. It encodes CASSLGHHKASGNTIYF.

This sequence joins TRBV28 and TRBJ2-5; D remains ambiguous. V was pared by 2 bases and J by 3 bases, with 4 bases between. The length of the CDR3 is 12 residues. The germline V gene encodes CDR1 MDHEN and CDR2 SYDVKM. CDR3 sequence: CASSLPKETQYF. CDR3 sequence (DNA): TGTGCCAGCAGTTTACCCAAAGAGACCCAGTACTTC.

Worth noting for this clone: The junction does not match germline at one end; this may be a read error. The chain employs TRBV7-9 and TRBJ1-1, with TRBD1 matching 8 bases. CDR3 size: 18 residues. The V gene's germline CDR1 is SEHNR and CDR2 FQNEAQ (reference sequence). As DNA, the CDR3 is TGTTCCAGCAGCTTTAGTGGGCTTAGACAGGGGAGGTACACTGAAGCTTTCTTT. Its protein is CSSSFSGLRQGRYTEAFF. Based on the CDR3 plus reference TRBV7-9 and TRBJ1-1, the full variable domain is DTGVSQNPRHKITKRGQNVTFRCDPISEHNRLYWYRQTLGQGPEFLTYFQNEAQLEKSRLLSDRFSAERPKGSFSTLEIQRTEQGDSAMYLCSSSFSGLRQGRYTEAFFGQGTRLTVV.

The chain recombines TRBV18 with TRBJ1-5; D perhaps matches TRBD1 (6 bases). The V and J ends lost 1 base and 6 bases respectively, with 10 bases between them. Germline V lookup: CDR1 KGHSH, CDR2 LQKENI. The CDR3 is 14 amino acids. The CDR3 DNA sequence: TGTGCCAGCTCACCACAACAGGGAATTCAGCCCCAGCATTTT. Protein product: CASSPQQGIQPQHF.

This clone has just one count. The chain uses TRBV27 and TRBJ2-5, with 7 bases identical to TRBD1. V lost 3 bases, J lost 6 bases, and 4 bases stayed unmatched. The V gene's germline CDR1 is MNHEY and CDR2 SMNVEV (reference sequence). The CDR3 contains 13 residues. This CDR3 reads CASSFARGKTQYF. The CDR3 nucleotides read TGTGCCAGCAGTTTTGCCAGGGGGAAGACCCAGTACTTC.

This clone was observed a handful of times. The DNA for the CDR3 is TGTGCCAGCAGTTCCCTCGGCGGGGCCAACACCGGGGAGCTGTTTTTT. This encodes CASSSLGGANTGELFF. V gene TRBV6-5 combines with J gene TRBJ2-2; maybe TRBD2 (6 bases). CDR3 size: 16 residues. V was trimmed by 4 bases and J by 2 bases, leaving 14 bases between them. In germline, CDR1 is MNHEY, CDR2 SVGAGI.

The CDR3 DNA reads TGCGCCAGCAGCTTCGGGAGTTACTACGAGCAGTACTTC. Its protein product is CASSFGSYYEQYF. This sequence joins TRBV5-1 and TRBJ2-7; a possible D gene is TRBD2 (6 bases). CDR1 is SGHRS, CDR2 YFSETQ, per germline. CDR3 length: 13 residues. The V gene lost 2 bases and the J gene lost 3 bases, with 9 bases spanning the gap.

The chain carries TRBV15 and TRBJ1-3; D is possibly TRBD1 (5 bases). V was shortened by 3 bases and J by 1 base, with 7 bases between the two germline ends. The V gene's germline CDR1 is LNHNV and CDR2 YYDKDF (reference sequence). The CDR3 consists of 14 residues. The CDR3 DNA follows: TGTGCCACCAGCAGCGGGGGGTCTGGAAACACCATATATTTT. This translates into CATSSGGSGNTIYF.

This clone was counted once. The DNA of the CDR3 is TGTGCCAGCTCCTTGCAGGGGGCGCGATCCTACGAGCAGTACTTC. This sequence encodes CASSLQGARSYEQYF. The chain has TRBV11-2 and TRBJ2-7, with TRBD1 matching 8 bases. J was trimmed by 1 base and V by 8 bases; bases with no gene match: 10. The CDR3 covers 15 residues. CDR1 and CDR2 (germline): SGHAT, FQNNGV. The full variable domain, in which reference TRBV11-2 and TRBJ2-7 provide the parts outside the CDR3, is EAGVAQSPRYKIIEKRQSVAFWCNPISGHATLYWYQQILGQGPKLLIQFQNNGVVDDSQLPKDRFSAERLKGVDSTLKIQPAKLEDSAVYLCASSLQGARSYEQYFGPGTRLTVT.

In DNA form, the CDR3 reads TGTGCCATCAGGGACTTTCTGGGGTACACAGATACGCAGTATTTT. As protein: CAIRDFLGYTDTQYF. This chain uses TRBV10-3 with TRBJ2-3, with TRBD2 as a possible D gene (5 bases). Germline values: CDR1 ENHRY, CDR2 SYGVKD. The CDR3 spans 15 residues. Trimming shortened V by 6 bases and J by 2 bases, and 15 bases separated the two germline ends.

In this sample, this clone turned up a few times. The rearrangement uses TRBV10-1 and TRBJ1-5; 9 bases are shared with TRBD1. Germline values: CDR1 WNHNN, CDR2 SYGVQD (reference sequence). This CDR3 is built from 16 residues. CDR3 sequence: CAEGGTGGYSNQPQHF. CDR3 bases: TGCGCGGAGGGGGGTACAGGGGGCTATAGCAATCAGCCCCAGCATTTT.

This clone was found a few times. The rearrangement links TRBV4-1 to TRBJ1-5, with 8 bases aligning to TRBD1. The trim removed 0 bases at V and 2 bases at J, leaving 9 bases unmatched. The CDR3 is 18 amino acids. CDR1 is MGHRA, CDR2 YSYEKL, per germline. The CDR3 here is CASSQEDPRGLGNQPQHF. CDR3 sequence (DNA): TGCGCCAGCAGCCAAGAAGATCCCAGGGGGCTAGGCAATCAGCCCCAGCATTTT.

This chain uses TRBV5-1 with TRBJ2-7, with TRBD2 matching over 7 bases. Germline V lookup: CDR1 SGHRS, CDR2 YFSETQ. The CDR3 is 17 amino acids. V trimming: 3 bases; J trimming: 6 bases; junction bases outside the gene matches: 18. The CDR3 spells CASSSGPTSRGLSEQYF. The CDR3 DNA reads TGCGCCAGCAGCTCCGGGCCGACTAGCCGAGGGTTAAGCGAGCAGTACTTC.

The chain uses TRBV5-4 and TRBJ1-4; D remains unclear. The CDR3 is 15 amino acids. Looked up from germline, CDR1 is SGHNT and CDR2 is YYREEE (reference sequence). Deletions cut 1 base from V and 2 bases from J, with 9 bases between. This CDR3 reads CASSLSGSTNEKLFF. The CDR3 DNA reads as TGTGCCAGCAGCTTGTCGGGATCGACTAATGAAAAACTGTTTTTT.

This clone was seen a handful of times. The chain has TRBV7-7 and TRBJ2-7, with a tentative D call TRBD2 (5 bases). Per the germline V gene, CDR1 is SSHAT and CDR2 is FNYEAQ (reference sequence). Trimming removed 1 base from V and 3 bases from J, with 7 bases in between. The CDR3 totals 13 residues. The CDR3 loop is CASSLGRGYEQYF. CDR3 coding DNA: TGTGCCAGCAGCTTAGGCCGGGGCTACGAGCAGTACTTC.

This chain joins TRBV4-1 and TRBJ1-1; 9 nucleotides line up with TRBD1. The V gene's germline CDR1 is MGHRA and CDR2 YSYEKL. J lost 8 bases, V lost 0 bases, and 10 bases had no gene match. This CDR3 comprises 16 residues. CDR3 in DNA: TGCGCCAGCAGCCAAGAGGACCCAATTGGGACAGGGGAAGCTTTCTTT. It encodes CASSQEDPIGTGEAFF.

V usage is TRBV28 and J usage is TRBJ1-1; D gene uncertain. The V gene lost 7 bases and the J gene lost 4 bases, with 10 bases spanning the gap. The germline gives CDR1 MDHEN, CDR2 SYDVKM. This CDR3 spans 12 amino acids. In DNA form, the CDR3 reads TGTGCCAGCAAAACCCCAGGCACTGAAGCTTTCTTT. It translates to CASKTPGTEAFF. Variable domain in full (rest from reference TRBV28 and TRBJ1-1): DVKVTQSSRYLVKRTGEKVFLECVQDMDHENMFWYRQDPGLGLRLIYFSYDVKMKEKGDIPEGYSVSREKKERFSLILESASTNQTSMYLCASKTPGTEAFFGQGTRLTVV.

For the CDR3, the DNA is TGTGCCAGCAGCCTCCTCCCAGCGGCTTACGAGCAGTTCTTC. As protein: CASSLLPAAYEQFF. The gene calls are TRBV9 and TRBJ2-1; possibly TRBD2 for D (5 bases). The CDR3 runs to 14 residues. Trimming took off 4 bases at V and 10 bases at J, with 18 bases between the two ends. CDR1 and CDR2 (germline): SGDLS, YYNGEE.